This TCR beta chain was documented in a study of OX40 agonist ivuxolimab in advanced cancers. Study as a whole: Patients were given ivuxolimab, an antibody that agonizes OX40 (CD134).

The germline CDR1 and CDR2 sequences are MGHDK and SYGVNS. The V gene lost 4 bases and the J gene lost 5 bases, with 14 bases spanning the gap. CDR3 length: 14 amino acids. Prior autoimmune disease or systemic immunosuppression barred patients. Sequencing was performed with immunoSEQ multiplex PCR; in TCRdb, only in-frame clones are kept and a portion is missing. The sample has 70,000 or so clones, roughly 84% seen once. This receptor was identified in an adult with an advanced solid tumor such as melanoma, head and neck, liver or kidney cancer. This rearrangement joins TRBV25-1 to TRBJ2-5; D may be TRBD1 or TRBD2 (5 bases each). Sequencing was performed on CD4+ or CD8+ T cells sorted from blood, taken in a trial of the OX40 agonist ivuxolimab. The CDR3 here is CASSGDGSHETQYF. The CDR3 nucleotides are TGTGCCAGCAGTGGGGACGGATCCCATGAGACCCAGTACTTC.